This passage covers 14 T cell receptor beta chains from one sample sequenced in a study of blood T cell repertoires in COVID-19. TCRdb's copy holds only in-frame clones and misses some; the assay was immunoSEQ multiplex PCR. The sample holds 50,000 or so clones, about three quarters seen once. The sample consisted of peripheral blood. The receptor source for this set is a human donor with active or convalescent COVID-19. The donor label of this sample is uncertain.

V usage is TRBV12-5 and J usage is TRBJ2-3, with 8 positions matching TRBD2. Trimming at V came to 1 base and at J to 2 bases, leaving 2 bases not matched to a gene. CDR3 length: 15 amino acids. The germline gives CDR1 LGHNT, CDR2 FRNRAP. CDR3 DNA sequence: TGTGCTAGTGGTTTGGGGGGACTAGACACAGATACGCAGTATTTT. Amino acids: CASGLGGLDTDTQYF.

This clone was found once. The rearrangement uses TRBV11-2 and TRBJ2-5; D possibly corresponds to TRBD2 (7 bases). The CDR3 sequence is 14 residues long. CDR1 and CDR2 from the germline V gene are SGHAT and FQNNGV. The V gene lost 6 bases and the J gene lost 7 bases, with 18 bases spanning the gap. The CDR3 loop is CASSREAGAGTQYF. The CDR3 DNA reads TGTGCCAGCAGTCGAGAGGCGGGGGCTGGGACCCAGTACTTC.

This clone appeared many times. Here the CDR3 reads CASRPSGFHNEQFF. CDR3 bases: TGTGCCAGCAGGCCTAGCGGTTTCCACAATGAGCAGTTCTTC. The chain couples TRBV6-2 or TRBV6-3 to TRBJ2-1, with TRBD2 matching 7 bases. The V and J ends lost 6 bases and 5 bases, in that order; junction bases with no gene match: 7. Germline CDR1 and CDR2: MNHEY and SVGEGT. The CDR3 spans 14 residues.

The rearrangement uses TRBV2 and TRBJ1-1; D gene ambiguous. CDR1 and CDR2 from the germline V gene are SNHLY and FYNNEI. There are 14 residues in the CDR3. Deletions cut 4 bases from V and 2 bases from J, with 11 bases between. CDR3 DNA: TGTGCCAGCAGTGCTTGGGCAGCAAACACTGAAGCTTTCTTT. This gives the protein CASSAWAANTEAFF.

In DNA, the CDR3 is TGTGCCAGCAACCCAGGGGCCCTAGAGACCCAGTACTTC. Protein: CASNPGALETQYF. J is TRBJ2-5 and V is TRBV7-2; maybe TRBD1 (6 bases). The CDR3 loop spans 13 amino acids. The germline V gene has CDR1 SGHTA and CDR2 FQGNSA. V was shortened by 7 bases and J by 4 bases, with 13 bases between the two germline ends.

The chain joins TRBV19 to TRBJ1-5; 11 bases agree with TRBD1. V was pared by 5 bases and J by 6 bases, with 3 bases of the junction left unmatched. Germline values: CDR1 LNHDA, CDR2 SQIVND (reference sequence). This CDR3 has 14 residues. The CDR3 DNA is TGTGCCAGTAGTGGGACAGGGGGAGGTCAGCCCCAGCATTTT. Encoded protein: CASSGTGGGQPQHF.

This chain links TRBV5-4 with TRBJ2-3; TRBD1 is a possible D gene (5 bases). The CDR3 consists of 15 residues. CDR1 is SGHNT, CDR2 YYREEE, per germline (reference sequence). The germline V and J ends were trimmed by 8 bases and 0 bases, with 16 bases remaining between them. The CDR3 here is CASKPQGWSTDTQYF. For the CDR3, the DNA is TGTGCCAGTAAGCCTCAGGGATGGAGCACAGATACGCAGTATTTT.

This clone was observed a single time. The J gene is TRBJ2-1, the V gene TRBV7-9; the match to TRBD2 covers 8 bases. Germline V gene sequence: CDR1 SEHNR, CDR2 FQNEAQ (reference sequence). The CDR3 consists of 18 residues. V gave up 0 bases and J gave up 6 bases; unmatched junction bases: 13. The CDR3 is CASSLAGRAGVSRNEQFF. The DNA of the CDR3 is TGTGCCAGCAGCTTAGCGGGTAGAGCGGGAGTATCGCGCAATGAGCAGTTCTTC.

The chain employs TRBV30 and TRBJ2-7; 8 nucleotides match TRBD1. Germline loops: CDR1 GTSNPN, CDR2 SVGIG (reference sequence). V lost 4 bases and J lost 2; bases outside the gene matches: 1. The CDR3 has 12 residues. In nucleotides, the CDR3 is TGTGCCTGGACAGGGGGCCCCTACGAGCAGTACTTC. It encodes CAWTGGPYEQYF.

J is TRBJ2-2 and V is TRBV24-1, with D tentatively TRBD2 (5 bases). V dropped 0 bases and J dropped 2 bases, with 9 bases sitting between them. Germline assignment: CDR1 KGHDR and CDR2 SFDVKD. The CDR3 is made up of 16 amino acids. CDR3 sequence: CATSDLSSANTGELFF. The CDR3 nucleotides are TGTGCCACCAGTGATTTGAGTAGCGCTAACACCGGGGAGCTGTTTTTT.

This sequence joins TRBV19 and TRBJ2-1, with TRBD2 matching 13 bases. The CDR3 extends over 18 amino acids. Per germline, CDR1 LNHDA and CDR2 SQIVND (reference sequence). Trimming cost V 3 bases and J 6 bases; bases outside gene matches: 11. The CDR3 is CASSMRTSGGTLGNEQFF. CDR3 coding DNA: TGTGCCAGTAGTATGCGGACTAGCGGGGGTACCTTGGGCAATGAGCAGTTCTTC.

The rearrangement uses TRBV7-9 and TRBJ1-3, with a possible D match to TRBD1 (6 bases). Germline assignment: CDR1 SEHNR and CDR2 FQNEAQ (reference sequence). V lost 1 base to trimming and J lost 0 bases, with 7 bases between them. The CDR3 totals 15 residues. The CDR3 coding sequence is TGTGCCAGCAGCTTAGGACAGGCCTCTGGAAACACCATATATTTT. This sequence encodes CASSLGQASGNTIYF. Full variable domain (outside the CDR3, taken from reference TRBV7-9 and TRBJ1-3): DTGVSQNPRHKITKRGQNVTFRCDPISEHNRLYWYRQTLGQGPEFLTYFQNEAQLEKSRLLSDRFSAERPKGSFSTLEIQRTEQGDSAMYLCASSLGQASGNTIYFGEGSWLTVV.

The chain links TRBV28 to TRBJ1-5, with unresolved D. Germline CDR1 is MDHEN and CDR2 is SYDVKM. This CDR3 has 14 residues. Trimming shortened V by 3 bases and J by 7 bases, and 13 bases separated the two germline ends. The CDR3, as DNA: TGTGCCAGCAGTTTTCAATTGGCAGAACAGCCCCAGCATTTT. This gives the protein CASSFQLAEQPQHF.

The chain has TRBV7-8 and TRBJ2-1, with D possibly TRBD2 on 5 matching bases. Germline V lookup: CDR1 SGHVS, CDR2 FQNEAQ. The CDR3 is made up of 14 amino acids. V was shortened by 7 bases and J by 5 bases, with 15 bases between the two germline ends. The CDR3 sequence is CASIPYGVDNEQFF. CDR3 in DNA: TGTGCCAGCATCCCCTACGGGGTAGACAATGAGCAGTTCTTC. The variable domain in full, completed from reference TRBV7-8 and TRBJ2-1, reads GAGVSQSPRYKVAKRGQDVALRCDPISGHVSLFWYQQALGQGPEFLTYFQNEAQLDKSGLPSDRFFAERPEGSVSTLKIQRTQQEDSAVYLCASIPYGVDNEQFFGPGTRLTVL.